Described below is a single T cell receptor (beta chain) sequence and its context. Its antigen is not identified. TCRdb keeps only in-frame clones here, not all; method: immunoSEQ multiplex PCR. The data contain approximately 650,000 clones, around 95% of them singletons. CD45RO-negative, CCR7-positively selected cells formed the naive CD8 fraction, excluding terminally differentiated effector memory CD45RA+ cells. The source of the sample is a study of shared clonotypes between healthy human individuals. Study results and caveats: Generation of non-shared clonotypes was less probable than generation of clonotypes shared by all four donors. Several donors held about 5% of naive CD4 clonotypes in common. The study generally estimated greater richness for naive than memory subsets.

Per germline, CDR1 LNHDA and CDR2 SQIVND (reference sequence). The CDR3 runs to 17 residues. Trimming took 1 base from V and 6 from J; bases not matched to a gene: 12. This clonotype originated in a woman aged 25 to 45 in good health. V is TRBV19 and J is TRBJ2-1, with 7 bases fitting TRBD2. The sample consisted of naive CD8+ T cells sorted from blood. CDR3: CASSIVPPVGRANEQFF. For the CDR3, the DNA is TGTGCCAGTAGTATAGTTCCTCCAGTGGGGAGGGCCAATGAGCAGTTCTTC.